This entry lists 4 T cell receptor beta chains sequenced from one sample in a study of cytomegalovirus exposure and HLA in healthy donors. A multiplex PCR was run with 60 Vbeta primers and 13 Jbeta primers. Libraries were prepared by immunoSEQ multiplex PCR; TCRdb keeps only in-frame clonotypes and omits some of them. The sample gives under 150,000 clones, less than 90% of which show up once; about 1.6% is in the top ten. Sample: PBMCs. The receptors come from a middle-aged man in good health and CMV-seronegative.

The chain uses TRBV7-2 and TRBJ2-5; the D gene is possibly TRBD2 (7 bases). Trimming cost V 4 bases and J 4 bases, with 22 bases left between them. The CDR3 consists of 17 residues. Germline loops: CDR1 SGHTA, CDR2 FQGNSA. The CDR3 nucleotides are TGTGCCAGCAGCTCGACCTCTAGCGGAGGGGGGGGAGAGACCCAGTACTTC. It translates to CASSSTSSGGGGETQYF.

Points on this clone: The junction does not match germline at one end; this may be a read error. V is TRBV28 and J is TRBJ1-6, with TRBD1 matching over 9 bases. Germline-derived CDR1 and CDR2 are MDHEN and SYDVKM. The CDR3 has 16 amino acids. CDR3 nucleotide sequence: TGTGCCAGCAGTACTCTACCGGGACAGGGTAATTCACCCCTCCGCTTT. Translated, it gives CASSTLPGQGNSPLRF.

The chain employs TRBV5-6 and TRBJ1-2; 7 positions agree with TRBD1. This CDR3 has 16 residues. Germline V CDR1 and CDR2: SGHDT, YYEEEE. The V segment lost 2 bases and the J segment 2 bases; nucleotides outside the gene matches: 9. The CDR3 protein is CASSFTGARGNYGYTF. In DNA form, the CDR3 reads TGTGCCAGCAGCTTTACAGGGGCCCGGGGGAACTATGGCTACACCTTC. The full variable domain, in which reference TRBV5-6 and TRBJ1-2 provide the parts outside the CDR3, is DAGVTQSPTHLIKTRGQQVTLRCSPKSGHDTVSWYQQALGQGPQFIFQYYEEEERQRGNFPDRFSGHQFPNYSSELNVNALLLGDSALYLCASSFTGARGNYGYTFGSGTRLTVV.

CDR3: CASSYSAASEQYF. CDR3 DNA: TGTGCCAGCAGTTACTCGGCCGCCTCCGAGCAGTACTTC. The rearrangement links TRBV6-5 to TRBJ2-7; unclear D gene. Trimming took 0 bases from V and 6 from J, leaving 9 bases between them. The CDR3 totals 13 residues. Germline CDR1 and CDR2: MNHEY and SVGAGI.